These T cell receptor beta chains were read from a single sample in a study of blood T cell repertoires in COVID-19. Repertoires were generated with immunoSEQ multiplex PCR, while TCRdb's copy carries only in-frame clones and drops some. The sample shows about 270,000 clones, 80% to 90% of them seen only once. Source material: PBMCs or T cells enriched from blood (not recorded which). The receptors here all came from a woman in her twenties or thirties with acute COVID-19. Both conserved end residues are part of each CDR3. A D gene is named only where the DNA matches it firmly. Rows give clone size only sometimes, using once, few, many, or a class for an expanded clone.

clone_size j_call d_call v_call cdr3_aa cdr3_nt
. TRBJ2-2 TRBD2 TRBV7-2 CASSLATIGLAGAGELFF TGTGCCAGCAGCTTAGCAACAATTGGTCTAGCGGGGGCTGGGGAGCTGTTTTTT
. TRBJ2-7 . TRBV7-6 CASSLGAVSSYEQYF TGTGCCAGCAGCTTAGGGGCAGTGAGCTCCTACGAGCAGTACTTC
once TRBJ2-2 TRBD1 TRBV6-2/TRBV6-3 CASSSGGQGARAGELFF TGTGCCAGCAGTTCCGGGGGACAGGGGGCGAGGGCCGGGGAGCTGTTTTTT
. TRBJ1-2 TRBD1 TRBV28 CASRTGAGYTF TGTGCCAGCAGGACAGGGGCTGGCTACACCTTC
. TRBJ2-2 . TRBV27 CASRMAGTGELFF TGTGCCAGCCGTATGGCGGGTACCGGGGAGCTGTTTTTT
. TRBJ2-7 . TRBV28 CATQGGGAYEQYF TGTGCCACACAGGGTGGGGGGGCCTACGAGCAGTACTTC
. TRBJ2-1 . TRBV2 CASSEDEWGLIAGNEQFF TGTGCCAGCAGTGAAGATGAGTGGGGGCTGATAGCGGGCAATGAGCAGTTCTTC
. TRBJ2-3 TRBD2 TRBV15 CATSRDQRKTSGGSTDTQYF TGTGCCACCAGCAGAGATCAGAGAAAGACTAGCGGGGGTAGCACAGATACGCAGTATTTT
. TRBJ2-3 . TRBV27 CASSENTDTQYF TGTGCCAGCAGCGAGAACACAGATACGCAGTATTTT
once TRBJ2-3 . TRBV28 CASSLVSGSTDTQYF TGTGCCAGCAGTTTAGTGAGCGGCAGCACAGATACGCAGTATTTT
. TRBJ2-5 TRBD2 TRBV5-4 CASSRTSGGGETQYF TGTGCCAGCAGCAGGACTAGCGGGGGTGGAGAGACCCAGTACTTC
. TRBJ2-4 TRBD2 TRBV14 CASSQGLAGSLAKNIQYF TGTGCCAGCAGCCAAGGACTAGCGGGGTCATTAGCCAAAAACATTCAGTACTTC
. TRBJ2-7 . TRBV6-5 CASRTGGGHEQYF TGTGCCAGCAGGACAGGTGGAGGCCACGAGCAGTACTTC
. TRBJ1-1 TRBD1 TRBV30 CAWVTGGTEAFF TGTGCCTGGGTTACAGGGGGAACTGAAGCTTTCTTT
. TRBJ2-3 TRBD2 TRBV4-1 CASSLLAGEYDTQYF TGCGCCAGCAGCCTACTAGCGGGAGAATACGATACGCAGTATTTT
. TRBJ2-3 TRBD2 TRBV4-3 CASSQDGRADVDTQYF TGCGCCAGCAGCCAAGACGGGAGGGCGGACGTGGATACGCAGTATTTT
once TRBJ2-6 . TRBV21-1 CASSKDFSGANVLTF TGTGCCAGCAGCAAGGACTTCTCTGGGGCCAACGTCCTGACTTTC
. TRBJ2-3 TRBD2 TRBV7-8 CASSPNVAGGPWDTQYF TGTGCCAGCAGCCCGAATGTGGCGGGAGGGCCATGGGATACGCAGTATTTT
. TRBJ2-1 TRBD2 TRBV4-1 CASSLLTSGIYNEQFF TGCGCCAGCAGCCTACTGACTAGCGGGATTTACAATGAGCAGTTCTTC
. TRBJ2-1 TRBD2 TRBV7-6 CASSLSRLAGGGNEQFF TGTGCCAGCAGCTTATCGCGACTAGCGGGAGGGGGGAATGAGCAGTTCTTC
. TRBJ2-2 TRBD2 TRBV10-3 CAISDRREEAGELFF TGTGCCATCAGTGATCGGCGGGAGGAGGCCGGGGAGCTGTTTTTT
. TRBJ2-1 TRBD2 TRBV28 CASRVSGTTNNEQFF TGTGCCAGCAGGGTTTCCGGGACTACAAACAATGAGCAGTTCTTC
few TRBJ2-1 TRBD2 TRBV7-9 CASSLARGLAGALFF TGTGCCAGCAGCTTAGCCCGGGGACTAGCGGGAGCACTGTTCTTC
. TRBJ1-4 TRBD1 TRBV3-1/TRBV3-2 CASSQGEGGWSEKLFF TGTGCCAGCAGCCAAGGTGAAGGGGGCTGGAGTGAAAAACTGTTTTTT